A selection of T cell receptor beta chains follows, all from one sample in a study of cytomegalovirus exposure and HLA in healthy donors. The protocol was immunoSEQ multiplex PCR, while the TCRdb copy is restricted to in-frame clones and leaves out a portion. This sample has under 250,000 clones, with around nine tenths found just once. Material: PBMCs. The receptors stem from a man aged 18 to 30 in good health and CMV-seronegative. Both conserved end residues are trimmed from each CDR3.

J gene,V gene,CDR3 protein
TRBJ2-3,TRBV19,ASSMWGGSGSGTQY
TRBJ2-7,TRBV14,ASSLQGGGSYEQY
TRBJ2-3,TRBV28,ASPPEGREGDLGTDTQY
TRBJ2-3,TRBV5-4,ASSLDGGVADTQY
TRBJ2-3,TRBV6-5,ASSYSLVANTDTQY
TRBJ1-1,TRBV27,ASRNQGGAF
TRBJ1-1,TRBV7-9,ASSPSRTAF
TRBJ2-7,TRBV27,ASSREQGDEQY
TRBJ1-2,TRBV29-1,SVEIRIGHHYGYT
TRBJ1-2,TRBV9,ASRGDRGSYGYT
TRBJ2-3,TRBV5-1,ASRLGPGSITDTQY
TRBJ2-3,TRBV11-2,ASTRTSLFPQY
TRBJ1-2,TRBV7-6,ASSPLTGEGGYT
TRBJ1-1,TRBV6-5,ASSRYRGEAF
TRBJ2-7,TRBV6-5,ASSPQGISYEQY
TRBJ2-7,TRBV15,ATSSLSGGFYEQY